The rows below give T cell receptor beta chains drawn from one sample of a study of cytomegalovirus exposure and HLA in healthy donors. Assay used: immunoSEQ multiplex PCR; TCRdb lists only in-frame clones, some missing. Its listing shows 95,000 to 150,000 clones. Sequencing used PBMCs. The receptor source for this set is a man between 40 and 49 years old in good health and CMV-seronegative. CDR3s include the opening cysteine and the closing phenylalanine or tryptophan. The D gene is left open where the match is weak.

>NA|TRBJ1-1|TRBV19
TGTGCCAGTAATGACAGAGGATCCCAGAACACTGAAGCTTTCTTT
CASNDRGSQNTEAFF
>NA|TRBJ2-3|TRBV2
TGTGCCAGCAGTGTCTATAGCCGGGATACGCAGTATTTT
CASSVYSRDTQYF
>NA|TRBJ1-1|TRBV9
TGTGCCAGCAGCGAAGGCGGGTGGAACACTGAAGCTTTCTTT
CASSEGGWNTEAFF
>TRBD1|TRBJ1-3|TRBV5-1
TGCGCCAGCAGCTTGTCGGGACAGGGGACTGGAAACACCATATATTTT
CASSLSGQGTGNTIYF
>TRBD1|TRBJ1-5|TRBV2
TGTGCCAGCAGTCAGGCGAGGACAGGGGAACAGCCCCAGCATTTT
CASSQARTGEQPQHF
>NA|TRBJ2-7|TRBV11-2
TGTGCCAGCAGCCTTGGGATGGGGCAGGGGATGAACGAGCAGTACTTC
CASSLGMGQGMNEQYF
>NA|TRBJ2-3|TRBV19
TGTGCCAGTAGTATAACAGGGCCCGGTACGCAGTATTTT
CASSITGPGTQYF
>TRBD2|TRBJ2-7|TRBV5-6
TGTGCCAGCAGCTTGGGGCTAGCGGGATCCGAGCAGTACTTC
CASSLGLAGSEQYF
>NA|TRBJ2-7|TRBV5-1
TGCGCCAGCCGGGACTCTGCCTACGAGCAGTACTTC
CASRDSAYEQYF
>NA|TRBJ2-1|TRBV20-1
TGCAGTGCTCGCGCGGGACAGCTGCAGTTCTTC
CSARAGQLQFF
>TRBD2|TRBJ2-7|TRBV7-2
TGTGCCAGCAGCTTAGCACCCCACGGGACTAGTTACCACGAGCAGTACTTC
CASSLAPHGTSYHEQYF